These 28 T cell receptor beta chains originate from one sample sequenced in a study of T-cell reconstitution after alpha-beta-depleted transplantation in children. The TCRbeta library was prepared with unique molecular identifiers. TCRdb re-called the PCR reads through MiXCR, storing one row per CDR3 protein. This sample has fewer than 1 million distinct CDR3 sequences; roughly 15% occur once, and the top ten carry approximately 4.5%. The sequencing here drew on PBMCs, mostly from graft donor cells, taken 360 days after TCRalphabeta/CD19-depleted stem cell transplant. Receptor source: a male patient younger than 18 who had a stem cell transplant for acute lymphoblastic leukemia, so the T cells may come from the graft donor.

DNA for the CDR3: TGCGCCAGCAGCCTCCGACAGGACTACAATGAGCAGTTCTTC. It encodes CASSLRQDYNEQFF. The chain combines TRBV5-1 with TRBJ2-1; D might be TRBD1 (6 bases). This CDR3 contains 14 residues. Trimming took off 4 bases at V and 3 bases at J, with 11 bases between the two ends. Germline V gene data show CDR1 as SGHRS and CDR2 as YFSETQ. Full variable domain (outside the CDR3, taken from reference TRBV5-1 and TRBJ2-1): KAGVTQTPRYLIKTRGQQVTLSCSPISGHRSVSWYQQTPGQGLQFLFEYFSETQRNKGNFPGRFSGRQFSNSRSEMNVSTLELGDSALYLCASSLRQDYNEQFFGPGTRLTVL.

This clonotype has ten or more counts. The J gene is TRBJ1-1, the V gene TRBV6-1; no clear D gene. V lost 1 base and J 2 bases, leaving 11 bases between the germline ends. The CDR3 totals 15 residues. Per germline, CDR1 MNHNS and CDR2 SASEGT. This chain's CDR3 is CASSEGASPNTEAFF. In DNA form, the CDR3 reads TGTGCCAGCAGTGAAGGGGCTTCTCCAAACACTGAAGCTTTCTTT.

CDR3 nucleotides: TGTGGCTCCGGGCTAGCGGGAGGGGCGGGCGAGCAGTACTTC. It translates to CGSGLAGGAGEQYF. The chain couples TRBV7-2 to TRBJ2-7, with 12 bases aligning to TRBD2. Germline CDR1 reads SGHTA; CDR2 reads FQGNSA. The CDR3 runs to 14 residues.

The chain combines TRBV20-1 with TRBJ2-2; D perhaps matches TRBD1 (6 bases). Trimming left V 1 base short and J 3 bases short, with 12 bases between. The CDR3 consists of 15 residues. The germline V gene has CDR1 DFQATT and CDR2 SNEGSKA (reference sequence). CDR3 region: CSARVMGADTGELFF. In nucleotides, the CDR3 is TGCAGTGCTAGAGTAATGGGGGCCGACACCGGGGAGCTGTTTTTT.

The rearrangement links TRBV4-2 to TRBJ2-1, with D possibly TRBD2 on 5 matching bases. The germline gives CDR1 LGHNA, CDR2 YNFKEQ. The CDR3 covers 16 residues. The V end lost 1 base, the J end lost 7 bases, and 17 bases lay between the germline ends. The CDR3 nucleotides are TGTGCCAGCAGCCAAGTAGGTGGGCCTGGGAGAAATGAGCAGTTCTTC. This translates into CASSQVGGPGRNEQFF.

This clonotype turned up a few times. The chain uses TRBV7-9 and TRBJ2-1; the D is unclear. The CDR3 runs 14 residues. Looked up from germline, CDR1 is SEHNR and CDR2 is FQNEAQ (reference sequence). Trimming cost V 5 bases and J 8 bases, with 16 bases left between them. The CDR3 is CASSPAPDRDEQFF. The CDR3 DNA reads as TGTGCCAGCAGCCCAGCCCCGGACCGGGATGAGCAGTTCTTC. The full variable domain, in which reference TRBV7-9 and TRBJ2-1 provide the parts outside the CDR3, is DTGVSQNPRHKITKRGQNVTFRCDPISEHNRLYWYRQTLGQGPEFLTYFQNEAQLEKSRLLSDRFSAERPKGSFSTLEIQRTEQGDSAMYLCASSPAPDRDEQFFGPGTRLTVL.

The V and J genes are TRBV7-9 and TRBJ2-7, with TRBD1 identical over 8 bases. V gave up 5 bases and J gave up 1 base; unmatched junction bases: 10. The CDR3 spans 16 residues. Germline-derived CDR1 and CDR2 are SEHNR and FQNEAQ (reference sequence). Here the CDR3 reads CASSDRGQGMSYEQYF. The CDR3 nucleotides read TGTGCCAGCAGCGACCGAGGACAGGGTATGTCCTACGAGCAGTACTTC.

The CDR3 loop is CASSLVASLSSYEQYF. DNA for the CDR3: TGCGCCAGCAGCTTGGTGGCTTCACTTAGCTCCTACGAGCAGTACTTC. The chain combines TRBV5-1 with TRBJ2-7; no clear D. Germline CDR1 reads SGHRS; CDR2 reads YFSETQ. The CDR3 totals 16 residues. Trimming cost V 0 bases and J 0 bases, with 13 bases left between them.

This clonotype was detected only a few times. The rearrangement joins TRBV12-3 or TRBV12-4 to TRBJ2-3, with TRBD2 matching 9 bases. V was clipped by 6 bases and J by 10 bases; unmatched bases: 5. This CDR3 has 12 amino acids. CDR3 DNA: TGTGCCAGCAGGAGTAGCGGGAGAGCGCAGTATTTT. Its translation: CASRSSGRAQYF.

This clonotype came up a few times. The chain is built from TRBV7-9 and TRBJ2-1; perhaps D is TRBD1 or TRBD2 (6 bases each). This CDR3 has 16 residues. The V gene lost 8 bases and the J gene lost 0 bases, with 17 bases spanning the gap. Per germline, CDR1 SEHNR and CDR2 FQNEAQ (reference sequence). CDR3 sequence reads: CASEELGGSSYNEQFF. The CDR3, as DNA: TGTGCCAGCGAGGAATTAGGGGGGAGCTCCTACAATGAGCAGTTCTTC.

The chain recombines TRBV9 with TRBJ2-1; 7 nucleotides match TRBD2. The CDR3 sequence is 17 residues long. Germline CDR1 is SGDLS and CDR2 is YYNGEE. Trimming cost V 0 bases and J 5 bases; bases outside gene matches: 11. The DNA for the CDR3 is TGTGCCAGCAGCGTAGACCTTAGGGAGGGCCTCGACAATGAGCAGTTCTTC. Translating it yields CASSVDLREGLDNEQFF.

This clonotype was seen at least ten times. The V gene is TRBV3-1, the J gene TRBJ2-7; D unclear. Germline V gene data show CDR1 as LGHDT and CDR2 as YNNKEL (reference sequence). Between the trimmed V and J ends, which lost 1 base and 5 bases, there was a span of 6 bases. This CDR3 has 12 residues. CDR3 region: CASSQVSHEQYF. DNA for the CDR3: TGTGCCAGCAGCCAAGTGAGCCACGAGCAGTACTTC.

This clonotype has more than one count but fewer than ten. The chain links TRBV5-1 to TRBJ2-1, with D unclear. From germline, CDR1 is SGHRS and CDR2 YFSETQ. This CDR3 region has 15 residues. V was shortened by 0 bases and J by 8 bases, with 15 bases between the two germline ends. As DNA, the CDR3 is TGCGCCAGCAGCTTGGCGGTCATACAGACTCATGAGCAGTTCTTC. Its translation: CASSLAVIQTHEQFF.

This clonotype was counted a single time. The gene calls are TRBV29-1 and TRBJ2-1; D gene uncertain. CDR1 and CDR2 (germline): SQVTM, ANQGSEA. Trimming removed 4 bases from V and 4 bases from J, with 8 bases in between. This CDR3 region has 12 residues. CDR3 protein: CSVGWRYNEQFF. In nucleotides, the CDR3 is TGCAGCGTTGGTTGGCGGTACAATGAGCAGTTCTTC.

This clonotype was observed many times. The gene calls are TRBV20-1 and TRBJ2-1; 13 nucleotides agree with TRBD2. CDR1 is DFQATT, CDR2 SNEGSKA, per germline (reference sequence). This CDR3 has 19 residues. J gave up 6 bases and V 0 bases, and 14 bases lay outside the gene matches. The CDR3: CSARDLTATSGRSSNEQFF. CDR3 nucleotides: TGCAGTGCTAGAGATCTCACGGCGACTAGCGGGAGGTCATCCAATGAGCAGTTCTTC.

This clonotype was seen only a few times. The genes are TRBV4-1 and TRBJ2-3; TRBD2 agrees at 12 bases. V gave up 6 bases and J gave up 3 bases; unmatched junction bases: 10. The CDR3 totals 17 residues. Germline-derived CDR1 and CDR2 are MGHRA and YSYEKL. CDR3 DNA sequence: TGCGCCAGCAGGACCATTGAGACTAGCGGGAGAACAGATACGCAGTATTTT. This encodes CASRTIETSGRTDTQYF.

The chain carries TRBV5-1 and TRBJ2-5, with 13 nucleotides matching TRBD2. V dropped 2 bases and J dropped 6; count of bases not matched to a gene: 13. The CDR3 consists of 18 residues. Germline CDR1 SGHRS, CDR2 YFSETQ. Written as DNA, the CDR3 is TGCGCCAGCAGCTTCCCCCGCCCCGGACTAGCGGGAGAACAGACCCAGTACTTC. Protein sequence: CASSFPRPGLAGEQTQYF.

This chain connects TRBV12-3 or TRBV12-4 to TRBJ2-1; D tentatively reads TRBD1 or TRBD2 (5 bases each). Trimming pared 1 base from V and 3 bases from J, leaving 13 bases between. The CDR3 sequence is 16 residues long. CDR3: CASSLGSGPYYNEQFF. The CDR3 DNA follows: TGTGCCAGCAGTTTAGGGTCGGGACCCTACTACAATGAGCAGTTCTTC.

The table lists this clonotype with a few counts. The chain has TRBV5-1 and TRBJ2-1; 8 positions match TRBD2. In germline, CDR1 is SGHRS, CDR2 YFSETQ. CDR3 size: 16 residues. V was clipped by 4 bases and J by 1 base; unmatched bases: 7. Here the CDR3 DNA reads TGCGCCAGCAGCCCCCGGGGGGGAGTATCCTACAATGAGCAGTTCTTC. As protein: CASSPRGGVSYNEQFF.

This rearrangement joins TRBV13 to TRBJ1-2; maybe TRBD1 (6 bases). The CDR3 length is 17 residues. Germline values: CDR1 PRHDT, CDR2 FYEKMQ (reference sequence). V was cut by 1 base and J by 5 bases, with 20 bases left in between. This chain's CDR3 is CASSLVAGVKPPYGYTF. CDR3 sequence (DNA): TGTGCCAGCAGCTTAGTGGCAGGGGTTAAGCCACCTTATGGCTACACCTTC.

This clonotype was counted many times. The CDR3 here is CASSPTSYNEQFF. In DNA form, the CDR3 reads TGCGCCAGCAGCCCGACTAGTTACAATGAGCAGTTCTTC. The chain carries TRBV5-1 and TRBJ2-1; possibly TRBD2 for D (6 bases). Deletions cut 4 bases from V and 4 bases from J, with 9 bases between. The CDR3 sequence is 13 residues long. Germline V CDR1 and CDR2: SGHRS, YFSETQ. The full variable domain, rest sourced from reference TRBV5-1 and TRBJ2-1, is KAGVTQTPRYLIKTRGQQVTLSCSPISGHRSVSWYQQTPGQGLQFLFEYFSETQRNKGNFPGRFSGRQFSNSRSEMNVSTLELGDSALYLCASSPTSYNEQFFGPGTRLTVL.

The table lists this clonotype with many counts. The gene calls are TRBV20-1 and TRBJ1-1; D might be TRBD1 (5 bases). CDR1 is DFQATT and CDR2 is SNEGSKA in the germline V gene (reference sequence). V was clipped by 0 bases and J by 6 bases, with 14 bases between them. The CDR3 runs 14 residues. The CDR3 nucleotides are TGCAGTGCTAGAGAACCCGGGGGAGGGGCTGAAGCTTTCTTT. Protein sequence: CSAREPGGGAEAFF.

This clonotype occurred a few times. The gene calls are TRBV12-3 or TRBV12-4 and TRBJ2-7; TRBD1 matches 11 bases. V was clipped by 6 bases and J by 9 bases; unmatched bases: 4. The CDR3 length is 12 residues. The CDR3 coding sequence is TGTGCCAGCAGCTGGACAGGGGGCATGCAGTACTTC. The encoded protein is CASSWTGGMQYF.

V gene TRBV15 combines with J gene TRBJ1-5, with TRBD1 as a possible D gene (6 bases). This CDR3 has 19 amino acids. Trimming stripped 7 bases from V and 0 bases from J, with 25 bases between. The germline gives CDR1 LNHNV, CDR2 YYDKDF (reference sequence). CDR3 sequence: CATTSTSPDRHYSNQPQHF. For the CDR3, the DNA is TGTGCCACCACCTCTACCAGCCCGGACAGACATTATAGCAATCAGCCCCAGCATTTT.

This clonotype occurred a few times. The chain employs TRBV11-2 and TRBJ1-1; D perhaps matches TRBD1 (5 bases). The ends were cut back, 3 bases at V and 5 bases at J, with 13 bases in the middle. Germline assignment: CDR1 SGHAT and CDR2 FQNNGV. The CDR3 covers 14 residues. CDR3 region: CASSLTAWGTEAFF. The DNA of the CDR3 is TGTGCCAGCAGCTTGACAGCGTGGGGGACTGAAGCTTTCTTT.

This clonotype was counted at least ten times. The V call is TRBV9, the J call TRBJ2-7; D perhaps matches TRBD1 (6 bases). The V and J ends lost 0 bases and 4 bases respectively, with 14 bases between them. There are 15 residues in the CDR3. Germline V gives CDR1 SGDLS, CDR2 YYNGEE. In DNA, the CDR3 is TGTGCCAGCAGCGTAGGCAGGGGTCGTTGGTACGAGCAGTACTTC. Its translation is CASSVGRGRWYEQYF.

CDR3 sequence: CASRAGSRTQYF. The CDR3 region has the DNA TGTGCCAGCAGGGCCGGGAGTAGGACGCAGTATTTT. The chain couples TRBV6-5 to TRBJ2-3; D possibly corresponds to TRBD2 (6 bases). V shed 6 bases and J shed 9 bases, with 13 bases lying between them. The germline V gene encodes CDR1 MNHEY and CDR2 SVGAGI. The CDR3 covers 12 residues.

This clonotype was seen a few times. This chain links TRBV6-1 with TRBJ2-1; 8 positions match TRBD1. The CDR3 has 13 amino acids. The trim removed 6 bases at V and 6 bases at J, leaving 4 bases unmatched. Germline values: CDR1 MNHNS, CDR2 SASEGT. CDR3 in amino acids: CASRPGGSNEQFF. CDR3 DNA: TGTGCCAGCAGGCCAGGGGGCTCCAATGAGCAGTTCTTC.